This TCR beta chain was found in a study of identical twins (dated by TCRdb to 2015 to 2016). With respect to the entire study: The study deep-sequenced TCR alpha and beta repertoires from monozygotic twins, unrelated adults of various ages and cord blood to test whether fetal clonotypes persist. To rule out contamination, the twin experiments were replicated at different times with different library preparation protocols. What the authors observed across the whole study: Fewer insertions were carried by abundant cord blood beta clonotypes; a weaker similar trend was observed in young adult naive repertoires, while no such trend was observed in memory repertoires. Zero-insertion analyses could be partly confounded by invariant T cells such as MAIT and iNKT, though diverse VJ usage argued against such confounding for most clonotypes. In beta out-of-frame sequences, excess twin sharing was weaker, because having fewer shared sequences lowered the signal-to-noise ratio. Compared with coincidental sharing between unrelated individuals, an excess of low generation-probability sequences was observed among out-of-frame TCR alpha sequences shared between twins. Because the same donors could not be followed over many years, the conclusions depended on cross-sectional statistical analysis. In monozygotic twins, recombination models systematically underestimated out-of-frame TCR alpha sharing, but the models matched the sharing seen between unrelated individuals.

With respect to this clonotype: Its antigen is unknown. There are no base qualities to consult, and no much larger clone falls within one base.

All donors were healthy Caucasians. Three pairs of female monozygotic twins, all aged roughly 18 to 29 years, were included in the twin cohort. CD4+ and CD8+ T cell populations were isolated with positive isolation kits from Invitrogen. The CDR3 covers 13 residues, taking in both the cysteine and the phenylalanine. The entry retains the CDR3 DNA only, 39 bases that are in frame from base 1. The germline V gene sets CDR1 to MNHEY and CDR2 to SVGEGT. V loses 8 bases, J loses 0 bases, and the germline ends lie 11 bases apart. The method was 5' RACE. The listed sequencing device is Illumina HiSeq 2000. Template switching introduced a universal primer binding site; the final cDNA contained a unique molecular identifier, enabling accurate counting of TCR cDNA molecules. First-strand cDNA for TCR alpha and beta chains was synthesized from specific primers in the conserved constant-segment region. To control for contamination, every cDNA library was double barcoded, receiving both a SMART-Mk sample barcode and Illumina barcodes. TruSeq adapter sequences, together with Illumina sample barcodes, were added in two successive PCR steps. The TCR alpha and beta cDNA libraries were sequenced on the Illumina HiSeq platform using custom primers. From the authors' description of their analysis: MiGEC was used to process raw reads and extract unique molecular identifiers, and MiXCR was used to find CDR3 positions. For each individual, recombination models were inferred using an EM algorithm with the repgenHMM and IGoR tools. Shared clonotypes were analyzed with the tcR package in R, and sharing was normalized by the product of cloneset sizes. Out-of-frame nonproductive sequences were analyzed to study raw recombination free of thymic and clonal selection effects. The raw public data were reprocessed by TCRdb itself: fastp quality trimming at Q25, MiXCR clonotype calling, in-frame beta chains only. Each record represents a unique CDR3 protein, reported with the most common genes and DNA among its rows. TCRdb, rather than the study authors, made the V and J calls. The sample table records about 520,000 distinct CDR3 sequences; less than 25% of these occur just once. Clones ranked in the top ten supply 0.91% of the sample.

This sample also appeared in a second study, on T cells expressing NK-cell markers. As that second paper reports: Three sorted T-cell subsets (CD3+CD56+NKG2C+, CD3+CD56+NKG2C- and CD3+CD56-NKG2C+) from under ten donors had their TCR beta-chain repertoires profiled. Among the eight sequenced donors, seven were HCMV-seropositive and one was HCMV-seronegative. In several experiments an anti-gammadeltaTCR antibody was added to restrict sorting to alphabetaTCR-expressing T cells. In a handful of donors, the dominant CD3+CD56+NKG2C+ clonotypes were found to rank among the top 10 CD8+ clonotypes and to make up 1.0-7.0% of CD8+ T cells. Those dominant clonotypes were again the most abundant among CD3+CD56-NKG2C+ cells in a handful of donors, at about 28.3-65%. Whether the expanded NKG2C-expressing T cell clones were specific for HCMV antigens remained unclear. Randomly selected healthy volunteers, three men and five women, were used as the eight sequenced donors. To determine HCMV serostatus, a commercial ELISA kit was used to detect HCMV-specific IgG in serum. MIGEC was used to demultiplex reads and group the reads by UMI, and MiTCR was used to assemble and quantify clonotypes. Only TCR cDNA sequences supported by at least two reads were kept to exclude erroneous sequences. The tcR package was used for downstream repertoire analysis, and clonotypes were matched between fractions using CDR3 nucleotide sequence together with V segment. VDJmatch was used to annotate antigen specificity against VDJdb, with one amino acid substitution in CDR3 allowed.

The rearranged chain carries TRBV6-2 or TRBV6-3 and TRBJ2-7; TRBD2 is possibly the D segment (6 matching bases). Source material: CD4+ T cells sorted from blood. This TCR came from a woman aged 18 to 35 in good health. The nucleotides read TGTGCCAGCCGCGGGACGAGCTCCTACGAGCAGTACTTC. Translated, this is CASRGTSSYEQYF.